One and the same sample provided the 8 T cell receptor beta chains below, sequenced in a study of blood T cell repertoires in COVID-19. TCRdb's table, derived via immunoSEQ multiplex PCR, lists solely in-frame clones and lacks some. The table records about 200,000 clones, approximately 82% of them present only once. Sequenced input: peripheral blood. The origin of the receptors is a human donor in a cohort sampled during active COVID-19.

Many counts were recorded for this clone. The V call is TRBV5-1, the J call TRBJ2-7; 10 nucleotides line up with TRBD1. The CDR3 extends over 15 amino acids. V lost 4 bases to trimming and J lost 3 bases; unmatched junction nucleotides: 7. Germline CDR1 SGHRS, CDR2 YFSETQ. CDR3 sequence reads: CASSLGTGEVYEQYF. In DNA form, the CDR3 reads TGCGCCAGCAGCCTGGGGACAGGGGAGGTCTACGAGCAGTACTTC.

The rearrangement joins TRBV2 to TRBJ2-5; D may be TRBD2 (5 bases). The V and J ends lost 10 bases and 5 bases respectively, with 14 bases between them. Per germline, CDR1 SNHLY and CDR2 FYNNEI. The CDR3 has 12 residues. The CDR3 is CATGSAAETQYF. CDR3 sequence (DNA): TGTGCCACGGGGTCTGCTGCGGAGACCCAGTACTTC.

This sequence joins TRBV7-9 and TRBJ2-1, with 7 bases aligning to TRBD2. CDR1 is SEHNR and CDR2 is FQNEAQ in the germline V gene (reference sequence). V was clipped by 5 bases and J by 7 bases; unmatched bases: 8. The CDR3 totals 14 residues. CDR3 in DNA: TGTGCCAGCAGCCCCCCGGGAGGTTATAATGAGCAGTTCTTC. Its translation is CASSPPGGYNEQFF. Full variable domain (outside the CDR3, taken from reference TRBV7-9 and TRBJ2-1): DTGVSQNPRHKITKRGQNVTFRCDPISEHNRLYWYRQTLGQGPEFLTYFQNEAQLEKSRLLSDRFSAERPKGSFSTLEIQRTEQGDSAMYLCASSPPGGYNEQFFGPGTRLTVL.

The chain couples TRBV28 to TRBJ2-2; 8 positions agree with TRBD2. Germline CDR1 is MDHEN and CDR2 is SYDVKM. The CDR3 consists of 14 residues. Trimming at V came to 6 bases and at J to 7 bases, leaving 7 bases not matched to a gene. CDR3 DNA sequence: TGTGCCAGCAGCCCGGGAGGGCCTAGCGGGGAGCTGTTTTTT. It specifies CASSPGGPSGELFF.

CDR3 loop: CASSPGEGGFQETQYF. The CDR3 coding sequence is TGTGCCAGCAGTCCCGGGGAAGGGGGATTCCAAGAGACCCAGTACTTC. V is TRBV27 and J is TRBJ2-5, with D perhaps TRBD1 (6 bases). V gave up 5 bases and J gave up 1 base, with 17 bases separating them. Germline V gene data show CDR1 as MNHEY and CDR2 as SMNVEV (reference sequence). The CDR3 is 16 amino acids.

The J gene is TRBJ1-1, the V gene TRBV5-1; D not certain. Trimming removed 0 bases at V and 0 bases at J, with 12 bases between. The CDR3 spans 16 residues. Germline CDR1 SGHRS, CDR2 YFSETQ. CDR3: CASSLAPGSMNTEAFF. In nucleotides, the CDR3 is TGCGCCAGCAGCTTGGCTCCGGGATCAATGAACACTGAAGCTTTCTTT.

This clone appeared many times. The chain carries TRBV7-9 and TRBJ1-4; D remains unclear. Deletions cut 7 bases from V and 5 bases from J, with 8 bases between. The CDR3 totals 12 residues. Germline V gives CDR1 SEHNR, CDR2 FQNEAQ (reference sequence). CDR3 in DNA: TGTGCCAGCAAACCGGAGAATGAAAAACTGTTTTTT. Amino acid sequence: CASKPENEKLFF.

The chain has TRBV6-6 and TRBJ1-2, with 7 bases fitting TRBD1. The CDR3 has 14 residues. Germline V gene lookup returns CDR1 MNHNY and CDR2 SVGAGI (reference sequence). V lost 4 bases and J lost 8; bases outside the gene matches: 10. CDR3 DNA sequence: TGTGCCAGCAGTTTGGAATCCAGGGGGATAGGCTACACCTTC. Translated, it gives CASSLESRGIGYTF.